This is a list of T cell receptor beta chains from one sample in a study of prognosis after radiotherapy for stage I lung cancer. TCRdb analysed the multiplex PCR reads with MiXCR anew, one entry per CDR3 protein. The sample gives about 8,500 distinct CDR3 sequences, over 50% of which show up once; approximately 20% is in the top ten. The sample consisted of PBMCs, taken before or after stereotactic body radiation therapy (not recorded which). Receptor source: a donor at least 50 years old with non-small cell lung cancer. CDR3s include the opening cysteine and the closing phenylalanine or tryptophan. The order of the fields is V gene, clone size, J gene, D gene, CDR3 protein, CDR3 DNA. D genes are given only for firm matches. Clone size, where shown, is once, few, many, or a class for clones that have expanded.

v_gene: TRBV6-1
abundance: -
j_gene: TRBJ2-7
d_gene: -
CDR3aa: CASSPRDGVYEQYF
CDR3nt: TGTGCCAGCAGTCCCCGGGACGGAGTCTACGAGCAGTACTTC

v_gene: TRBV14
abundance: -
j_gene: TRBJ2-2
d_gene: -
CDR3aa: CASSQDIQQSSTGELFF
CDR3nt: TGTGCCAGCAGCCAAGATATACAACAATCGAGCACCGGGGAGCTGTTTTTT

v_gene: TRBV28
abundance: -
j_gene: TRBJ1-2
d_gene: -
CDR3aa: CASSNNALYGYTF
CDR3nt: TGTGCCAGCAGTAATAATGCCCTGTATGGCTACACCTTC

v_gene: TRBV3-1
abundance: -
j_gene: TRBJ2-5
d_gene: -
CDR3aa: CASINEPAGKDTQYF
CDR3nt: TGTGCCAGCATCAACGAGCCCGCCGGGAAAGATACCCAGTACTTC

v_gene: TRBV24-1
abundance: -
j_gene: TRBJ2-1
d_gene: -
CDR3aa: CATCDFWSPDEQFF
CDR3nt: TGTGCCACCTGTGATTTTTGGTCTCCCGATGAGCAGTTCTTC

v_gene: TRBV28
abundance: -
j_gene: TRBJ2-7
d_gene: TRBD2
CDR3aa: CASFSSGLEQYF
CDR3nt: TGTGCCAGTTTTTCTAGCGGCCTCGAGCAGTACTTC

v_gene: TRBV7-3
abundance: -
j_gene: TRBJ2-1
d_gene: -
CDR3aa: CASSPAPQRAEQFF
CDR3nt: TGTGCCAGCAGTCCCGCCCCCCAGAGGGCTGAGCAGTTCTTC

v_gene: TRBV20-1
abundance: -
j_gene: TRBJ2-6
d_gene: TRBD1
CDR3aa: CSSPTGGNSGSNVLTF
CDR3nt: TGCAGTTCCCCGACAGGGGGTAACTCTGGGTCCAACGTCCTGACTTTC

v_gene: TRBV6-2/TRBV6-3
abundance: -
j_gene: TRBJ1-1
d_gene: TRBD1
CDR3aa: CASSHHGTATEAFF
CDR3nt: TGTGCCAGCAGCCACCACGGGACAGCCACTGAAGCTTTCTTT

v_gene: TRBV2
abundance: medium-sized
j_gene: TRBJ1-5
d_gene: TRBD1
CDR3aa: CASTTGVNQPQHF
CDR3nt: TGTGCCAGCACTACAGGGGTCAATCAGCCCCAGCATTTT

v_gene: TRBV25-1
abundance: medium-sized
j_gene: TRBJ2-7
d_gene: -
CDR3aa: CASREGPYEQYF
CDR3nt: TGTGCCAGCAGAGAAGGGCCCTACGAGCAGTACTTC

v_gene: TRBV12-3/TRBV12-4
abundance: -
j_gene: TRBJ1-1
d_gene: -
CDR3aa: CASTDRYTEAFF
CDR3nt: TGTGCCAGCACCGACAGGTACACTGAAGCTTTCTTT

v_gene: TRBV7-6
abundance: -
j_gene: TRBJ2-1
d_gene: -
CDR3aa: CASSPGEWGEQFF
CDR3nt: TGTGCCAGCAGTCCAGGGGAGTGGGGTGAGCAGTTCTTC

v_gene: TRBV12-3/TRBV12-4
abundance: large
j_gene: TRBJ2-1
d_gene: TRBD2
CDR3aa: CASSHSGIEQFF
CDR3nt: TGTGCCAGCAGCCATAGCGGGATTGAGCAGTTCTTC

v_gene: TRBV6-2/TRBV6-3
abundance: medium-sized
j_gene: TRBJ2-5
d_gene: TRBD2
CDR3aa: CASSYSPLTSGSRETQYF
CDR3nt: TGTGCCAGCAGTTACTCGCCACTGACTAGCGGGAGCAGAGAGACCCAGTACTTC

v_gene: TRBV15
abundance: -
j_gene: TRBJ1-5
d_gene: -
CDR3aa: CATSSQIFDPRPQHF
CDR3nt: TGTGCCACCAGCAGTCAGATTTTCGATCCTCGGCCCCAGCATTTT

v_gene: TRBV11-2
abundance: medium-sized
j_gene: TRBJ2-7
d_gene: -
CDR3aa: CASSSNTRTYEQYF
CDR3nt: TGTGCCAGCAGCTCCAACACAAGGACCTACGAGCAGTACTTC

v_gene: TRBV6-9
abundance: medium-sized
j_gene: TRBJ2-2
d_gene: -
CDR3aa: CASSYSIARANTGELFF
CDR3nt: TGTGCCAGCAGTTACTCGATAGCTCGCGCGAACACCGGGGAGCTGTTTTTT

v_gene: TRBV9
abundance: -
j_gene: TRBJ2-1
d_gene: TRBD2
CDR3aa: CASSVGVGRASEQFF
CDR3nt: TGTGCCAGCAGCGTAGGAGTCGGGAGGGCCTCTGAGCAGTTCTTC

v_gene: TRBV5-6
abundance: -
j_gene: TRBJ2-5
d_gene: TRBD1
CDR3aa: CASSLDLGTGRETQYF
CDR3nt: TGTGCCAGCAGCTTGGACCTAGGGACAGGGCGGGAGACACAGTACTTC